These 19 T cell receptor beta chains share one sample of origin, sequenced in a study of radiation and T cells in renal cell carcinoma. TCRdb's table, derived via immunoSEQ multiplex PCR, lists solely in-frame clones and lacks some. The data contain about 65,000 clones, around 78% of them singletons. Time point indicated: blood 2 weeks post-SBRT. Specified treatment: 15 Gy SBRT to primary tumor, nephrectomy 4 weeks later. Sequencing used blood, obtained from a patient whose treatment included radiotherapy and nephrectomy. Every receptor here comes from a man in his 60s with renal cell carcinoma.

CDR3 nucleotides: TGTGCCAGCAGCCCGTCCGGACTGGCTTACAATGAGCAGTTCTTC. Its protein is CASSPSGLAYNEQFF. J is TRBJ2-1 and V is TRBV7-2, with TRBD2 as a possible D gene (5 bases). CDR1 is SGHTA, CDR2 FQGNSA, per germline. Trimming took off 5 bases at V and 4 bases at J, with 15 bases between the two ends. The CDR3 is made up of 15 amino acids.

J is TRBJ1-1 and V is TRBV7-8; D unclear. The germline V gene has CDR1 SGHVS and CDR2 FQNEAQ. V was cut by 1 base and J by 0 bases, with 6 bases left in between. CDR3 length: 14 amino acids. CDR3: CASSLVSMNTEAFF. The CDR3 DNA sequence: TGTGCCAGCAGCTTAGTATCCATGAACACTGAAGCTTTCTTT. Supplemented by reference TRBV7-8 and TRBJ1-1, the full variable domain reads GAGVSQSPRYKVAKRGQDVALRCDPISGHVSLFWYQQALGQGPEFLTYFQNEAQLDKSGLPSDRFFAERPEGSVSTLKIQRTQQEDSAVYLCASSLVSMNTEAFFGQGTRLTVV.

This chain connects TRBV20-1 to TRBJ2-7; 10 nucleotides agree with TRBD1. V dropped 5 bases and J dropped 9; count of bases not matched to a gene: 4. This CDR3 region has 11 residues. CDR1 and CDR2 from the germline V gene are DFQATT and SNEGSKA (reference sequence). CDR3 sequence: CSAGDRGTQYV. The CDR3 region has the DNA TGCAGTGCTGGGGACAGGGGAACGCAGTACGTC.

The V and J genes are TRBV12-5 and TRBJ2-6; possibly TRBD2 for D (5 bases). CDR1 is LGHNT, CDR2 FRNRAP, per germline. The CDR3 covers 16 residues. Trimming took 0 bases from V and 2 from J, leaving 8 bases between them. Here the CDR3 reads CASGLVGGAGANVLTF. For the CDR3, the DNA is TGTGCTAGTGGTTTGGTAGGAGGCGCTGGGGCCAACGTCCTGACTTTC.

The rearrangement links TRBV11-3 to TRBJ1-1, with 9 nucleotides matching TRBD1. Trimming at V came to 5 bases and at J to 4 bases, leaving 11 bases not matched to a gene. Germline V CDR1 and CDR2: SGHNT, YENEEA. This CDR3 region has 16 residues. The CDR3 coding sequence is TGTGCCAGCAGCCCTCGCGCCGGGACAGGGAGCACTGAAGCTTTCTTT. Its protein is CASSPRAGTGSTEAFF. Full variable domain (outside the CDR3, taken from reference TRBV11-3 and TRBJ1-1): EAGVVQSPRYKIIEKKQPVAFWCNPISGHNTLYWYLQNLGQGPELLIRYENEEAVDDSQLPKDRFSAERLKGVDSTLKIQPAELGDSAVYLCASSPRAGTGSTEAFFGQGTRLTVV.

The J gene is TRBJ2-5, the V gene TRBV10-1; 10 nucleotides line up with TRBD1. The germline CDR1 and CDR2 sequences are WNHNN and SYGVQD (reference sequence). Unmatched junction bases numbered 4, after V lost 6 bases and J lost 3 bases. There are 14 residues in the CDR3. CDR3 loop: CASSPGQGKETQYF. Written as DNA, the CDR3 is TGCGCCAGCAGCCCGGGACAGGGGAAAGAGACCCAGTACTTC.

The chain joins TRBV29-1 to TRBJ2-3; 8 nucleotides match TRBD2. J lost 1 base, V lost 0 bases, and 3 bases had no gene match. In germline, CDR1 is SQVTM, CDR2 ANQGSEA. This CDR3 is built from 15 residues. The CDR3 here is CSVEDGRGGTDTQYF. The CDR3, as DNA: TGCAGCGTTGAAGATGGGCGGGGGGGCACAGATACGCAGTATTTT.

The rearrangement uses TRBV11-2 and TRBJ2-1; TRBD1 matches at 7 bases. Unmatched junction bases numbered 9, after V lost 6 bases and J lost 4 bases. The CDR3 contains 15 residues. The germline CDR1 and CDR2 sequences are SGHAT and FQNNGV. In DNA form, the CDR3 reads TGTGCCAGCAGTCCAGTGACAGGGTCATACAATGAGCAGTTCTTC. Translated: CASSPVTGSYNEQFF.

Worth noting for this clone: The sample holds other DNA sequences that translate to the same CDR3. The chain joins TRBV9 to TRBJ2-1, with 9 positions matching TRBD2. J lost 4 bases, V lost 0 bases, and 2 bases had no gene match. This CDR3 is built from 15 residues. Germline CDR1 and CDR2: SGDLS and YYNGEE. The CDR3 DNA is TGTGCCAGCAGCGTAGAAACTAGCGGGTACAATGAGCAGTTCTTC. Translated, it gives CASSVETSGYNEQFF.

This chain connects TRBV6-1 to TRBJ1-1; tentative D call: TRBD1 (5 bases). Germline V CDR1 and CDR2: MNHNS, SASEGT. V was cut by 8 bases and J by 1 base, with 11 bases left in between. This CDR3 is 13 amino acids long. The CDR3 DNA follows: TGTGCCAGCCGGCTACAGGCGAACACTGAAGCTTTCTTT. Amino acids: CASRLQANTEAFF.

This sequence joins TRBV15 and TRBJ2-3; D is perhaps TRBD1 (5 bases). Germline V lookup: CDR1 LNHNV, CDR2 YYDKDF (reference sequence). V was pared by 3 bases and J by 3 bases, with 19 bases between. This CDR3 comprises 17 residues. This CDR3 is CATSRTSSWAGTDTQYF. The CDR3 nucleotides read TGTGCCACCAGCAGGACTTCTAGTTGGGCAGGGACAGATACGCAGTATTTT. Together with reference TRBV15 and TRBJ2-3, the CDR3 gives the full variable domain: DAMVIQNPRYQVTQFGKPVTLSCSQTLNHNVMYWYQQKSSQAPKLLFHYYDKDFNNEADTPDNFQSRRPNTSFCFLDIRSPGLGDTAMYLCATSRTSSWAGTDTQYFGPGTRLTVL.

This chain connects TRBV14 to TRBJ2-2; tentative D call: TRBD1 (5 bases). Trimming stripped 0 bases from V and 6 bases from J, with 17 bases between. Germline CDR1 is SGHDN and CDR2 is FVKESK. The CDR3 length is 17 residues. This chain's CDR3 is CASSQDIRQPGSGELFF. Here the CDR3 DNA reads TGTGCCAGCAGCCAAGATATACGGCAACCAGGGTCCGGGGAGCTGTTTTTT.

This chain uses TRBV5-1 with TRBJ2-5; TRBD1 is a possible D gene (6 bases). Trimming pared 0 bases from V and 2 bases from J, leaving 11 bases between. The CDR3 length is 15 residues. Germline V CDR1 and CDR2: SGHRS, YFSETQ. As DNA, the CDR3 is TGCGCCAGCAGCTTGGCCGGACAGTTGCAAGAGACCCAGTACTTC. Translation: CASSLAGQLQETQYF.

The chain employs TRBV5-4 and TRBJ1-3; D is perhaps TRBD1 (5 bases). Germline loops: CDR1 SGHNT, CDR2 YYREEE (reference sequence). The CDR3 has 17 residues. Trimming took off 6 bases at V and 0 bases at J, with 19 bases between the two ends. DNA for the CDR3: TGTGCCAGCACCAGTGGGGGTACAGGTTTCTCTGGAAACACCATATATTTT. Translated: CASTSGGTGFSGNTIYF.

This rearrangement joins TRBV6-4 to TRBJ1-2; D might be TRBD1 (6 bases). This CDR3 is built from 14 residues. The germline V and J ends were trimmed by 0 bases and 4 bases, with 9 bases remaining between them. The germline V gene encodes CDR1 MRHNA and CDR2 SNTAGT. CDR3 coding DNA: TGTGCCAGCAGTGACTCCGGGACATCCTATGGCTACACCTTC. It translates to CASSDSGTSYGYTF.

This clone was observed once. For the CDR3, the DNA is TGTGCCAGCAGCCCGGGACAGGCGGAATCACCCCTCCACTTT. This translates into CASSPGQAESPLHF. The V gene is TRBV5-4, the J gene TRBJ1-6; 8 bases line up with TRBD1. Germline CDR1 reads SGHNT; CDR2 reads YYREEE (reference sequence). CDR3 size: 14 residues. V was clipped by 4 bases and J by 10 bases; unmatched bases: 7.

The V and J genes are TRBV2 and TRBJ2-5; tentative D call: TRBD1 (6 bases). Germline CDR1 reads SNHLY; CDR2 reads FYNNEI. The CDR3 has 15 amino acids. Deletions cut 4 bases from V and 2 bases from J, with 14 bases between. The CDR3 here is CASSAPGQRQETQYF. DNA for the CDR3: TGTGCCAGCAGTGCTCCCGGACAGAGACAAGAGACCCAGTACTTC.

The chain links TRBV2 to TRBJ2-7; D unresolved. V was cut by 5 bases and J by 1 base, with 15 bases left in between. The germline V gene encodes CDR1 SNHLY and CDR2 FYNNEI. CDR3 length: 15 residues. The CDR3 DNA is TGTGCCAGCAGTTTAGGGTCCCCGGGTTCCTACGAGCAGTACGTC. It yields the protein CASSLGSPGSYEQYV.

The V gene is TRBV27, the J gene TRBJ1-4; 9 positions match TRBD1. V was clipped by 3 bases and J by 4 bases; unmatched bases: 3. CDR1 and CDR2 from the germline V gene are MNHEY and SMNVEV (reference sequence). The CDR3 is made up of 15 amino acids. CDR3 DNA: TGTGCCAGCAGTTTGACAGGGGGATATAATGAAAAACTGTTTTTT. This sequence encodes CASSLTGGYNEKLFF.